This T cell receptor beta chain comes out of a study of T-cell memory formation after mild COVID-19. Whole-study context: Among the donors, TCR clusters were largely specific to each donor.

TCRdb independently ran MiXCR on the 5' RACE reads; one entry per CDR3 protein. The sample has more than 75,000 distinct CDR3 sequences; about 14% are singletons. The sample holds a few counts of this clonotype. Trimming cost V 0 bases and J 0 bases, with 6 bases left between them. Germline assignment: CDR1 GTSNPN and CDR2 SVGIG (reference sequence). This CDR3 has 14 amino acids. The receptor comes from an adult woman who had mild COVID-19 (a few samples of this study predate the infection). Cell type and time point are not known. The J gene is TRBJ2-1, the V gene TRBV30; D gene unclear. The specimen sequenced was PBMCs or a T cell subset sorted from them (not recorded which). This chain's CDR3 is CAWSVAFSYNEQFF. The DNA of the CDR3 is TGTGCCTGGAGTGTCGCGTTCTCCTACAATGAGCAGTTCTTC.